Here is one T cell receptor (beta chain) with its context. Its antigen is as yet unknown. The sample originates from a study of cytomegalovirus exposure and HLA in healthy donors. The V gene end was trimmed by 3 bases and the J gene end by 4 bases; junction bases not matched to a gene: 5. The CDR3 contains 14 residues. The V gene's germline CDR1 is MNHEY and CDR2 SMNVEV (reference sequence). The study's findings and limits: Reported findings show TCR beta sequences accurately forecast HLA-A and HLA-B alleles in most subjects. In presence/absence analyses, roughly uniform sequencing depth across donors was assumed. Highest at DRB1 and lowest at HLA-C, TCR association rates differed among HLA loci in a later analysis.

PCR involved 60 Vbeta and 13 Jbeta primers. This table comes from immunoSEQ multiplex PCR, and its TCRdb copy is limited to in-frame clones, with some not included. This sample yields roughly 130,000 clones, of which about 85% are seen a single time; more than 1.5% belongs to the top ten. V gene TRBV27 combines with J gene TRBJ1-2, with 7 bases identical to TRBD1. Material for sequencing was PBMCs. This sequence was found in a boy between 10 and 17 years old in good health and CMV-seronegative. Here the CDR3 reads CASSFRGELYGYTF. CDR3 bases: TGTGCCAGCAGTTTCAGGGGGGAACTCTATGGCTACACCTTC.